Listed here are 15 T cell receptor beta chains from one sample, sequenced in a study of Ad26.COV2.S vaccination and SARS-CoV-2 variants. The treatment: around 19 received Ad26.COV2.S at low or high dose, single or two shots; five or six received placebo; per-sample allocation not given. Collection of the samples took place on day 63 after the first injection of vaccine or placebo. Assay: immunoSEQ multiplex PCR; the TCRdb copy retains only in-frame clones and omits some. There are about 350,000 clones in the sample; 88% occur only once, and about 6.4% lies in the top ten. Sequenced here: peripheral blood, sampled in a trial of Ad26.COV2.S vaccine versus placebo. These receptor sequences come from a person between 18 and 65 years old who received the Ad26.COV2.S COVID-19 vaccine or a placebo.

The chain is built from TRBV18 and TRBJ2-1; the match to TRBD2 covers 8 bases. CDR1 and CDR2 from the germline V gene are KGHSH and LQKENI. The CDR3 is made up of 17 amino acids. The ends lost 6 bases at V and 10 bases at J; junction bases unmatched: 20. In DNA, the CDR3 is TGTGCCAGCTCCACGGATCCGGGACTAGAAACCCCGAAGGAGCAGTTCTTC. Translated: CASSTDPGLETPKEQFF.

V is TRBV18 and J is TRBJ2-7; D uncertain. V lost 4 bases to trimming and J lost 1 base, with 5 bases between them. The V gene's germline CDR1 is KGHSH and CDR2 LQKENI. This CDR3 contains 12 residues. The CDR3 loop is CASSQESYEQYF. The CDR3, as DNA: TGTGCCAGCTCACAAGAGTCCTACGAGCAGTACTTC.

This chain connects TRBV30 to TRBJ2-5, with unresolved D. Germline V lookup: CDR1 GTSNPN, CDR2 SVGIG (reference sequence). The CDR3 is 12 amino acids. The V gene lost 2 bases and the J gene lost 7 bases, with 11 bases spanning the gap. CDR3 loop: CAWSSPKGTQYF. Written as DNA, the CDR3 is TGTGCCTGGAGTTCCCCCAAAGGGACCCAGTACTTC.

For this clone: A far larger clone is only one base removed, so a read error is likely. Additional DNA sequences in this sample encode the identical CDR3. V usage is TRBV28 and J usage is TRBJ1-1; D is undetermined. Germline CDR1 reads MDHEN; CDR2 reads SYDVKM. Trimming stripped 4 bases from V and 2 bases from J, with 2 bases between. CDR3 length equals 11 residues. The CDR3 sequence: CASSSNTEAFF. The CDR3 region has the DNA TGTGCCAGCAGTTCCAACACTGAAGCTTTCTTT.

The chain is built from TRBV7-2 and TRBJ2-1, with 9 positions matching TRBD2. The CDR3 extends over 19 amino acids. J was trimmed by 1 base and V by 1 base; bases with no gene match: 11. Germline V gene lookup returns CDR1 SGHTA and CDR2 FQGNSA. CDR3 sequence: CASSLESTSGPLSYNEQFF. CDR3 bases: TGTGCCAGCAGCTTAGAATCTACTAGCGGGCCACTTTCCTACAATGAGCAGTTCTTC.

The chain joins TRBV4-1 to TRBJ2-5; D gene uncertain. The germline V gene has CDR1 MGHRA and CDR2 YSYEKL. This CDR3 spans 15 amino acids. With 1 base removed from V and 5 bases from J, the gap between germline ends came to 14 bases. For the CDR3, the DNA is TGCGCCAGCAGCCAAGTAGGCCCCGATAGGGAGACCCAGTACTTC. Translated: CASSQVGPDRETQYF.

The genes are TRBV7-9 and TRBJ1-1; no clear D. CDR1 is SEHNR and CDR2 is FQNEAQ in the germline V gene (reference sequence). The CDR3 extends over 14 amino acids. Trimming removed 5 bases at V and 5 bases at J, with 15 bases between. CDR3 residues: CASSPPQWVTEAFF. CDR3 sequence (DNA): TGTGCCAGCAGCCCACCACAGTGGGTGACTGAAGCTTTCTTT. The full variable domain, with the rest looked up from reference TRBV7-9 and TRBJ1-1, is DTGVSQNPRHKITKRGQNVTFRCDPISEHNRLYWYRQTLGQGPEFLTYFQNEAQLEKSRLLSDRFSAERPKGSFSTLEIQRTEQGDSAMYLCASSPPQWVTEAFFGQGTRLTVV.

The chain employs TRBV19 and TRBJ2-5, with 14 positions matching TRBD2. CDR1 is LNHDA, CDR2 SQIVND, per germline (reference sequence). V trimming: 4 bases; J trimming: 1 base; junction bases outside the gene matches: 2. This CDR3 comprises 16 residues. For the CDR3, the DNA is TGTGCCAGTAGTAGGGGGACTAGCGGGGGCCAAGAGACCCAGTACTTC. Protein sequence: CASSRGTSGGQETQYF.

J is TRBJ2-1 and V is TRBV6-5; 12 bases agree with TRBD2. Germline lookup yields CDR1 MNHEY and CDR2 SVGAGI. V was pared by 6 bases and J by 4 bases, with 1 base of the junction left unmatched. The CDR3 contains 14 residues. The CDR3 coding sequence is TGTGCCAGCAGACTAGCGGGGGGATACAATGAGCAGTTCTTC. It specifies CASRLAGGYNEQFF.

The chain uses TRBV2 and TRBJ2-3; 7 nucleotides align to TRBD1. Germline V gene lookup returns CDR1 SNHLY and CDR2 FYNNEI. V lost 8 bases, J lost 0 bases, and 8 bases stayed unmatched. This CDR3 has 15 residues. CDR3 nucleotide sequence: TGTGCCAGCGCAACCGGGGACAGTAGCACAGATACGCAGTATTTT. It specifies CASATGDSSTDTQYF.

This chain joins TRBV6-2 or TRBV6-3 and TRBJ2-1; 11 positions match TRBD2. The CDR3 totals 15 residues. CDR1 and CDR2 from the germline V gene are MNHEY and SVGEGT. Trimming cost V 6 bases and J 4 bases; bases outside gene matches: 5. The CDR3: CASSRLAGNYNEQFF. The CDR3 coding sequence is TGTGCCAGCAGCCGACTAGCGGGGAATTACAATGAGCAGTTCTTC.

This clone appeared a single time. The chain links TRBV6-5 to TRBJ2-2; TRBD2 matches at 7 bases. Germline lookup yields CDR1 MNHEY and CDR2 SVGAGI. Trimming cost V 7 bases and J 4 bases; bases outside gene matches: 3. The CDR3 consists of 13 residues. For the CDR3, the DNA is TGTGCCAGCAACCCGGGGGGCACCGGGGAGCTGTTTTTT. Protein: CASNPGGTGELFF.

V is TRBV28 and J is TRBJ2-4; D may be TRBD1 (6 bases). The CDR3 totals 12 residues. The germline V and J ends were trimmed by 7 bases and 8 bases, with 12 bases remaining between them. Per germline, CDR1 MDHEN and CDR2 SYDVKM. The CDR3 here is CASTSGVDIQYF. The CDR3 nucleotides are TGTGCCAGCACCTCAGGGGTGGACATTCAGTACTTC.

The chain carries TRBV2 and TRBJ1-2; D may be TRBD1 (5 bases). The V gene lost 8 bases and the J gene lost 4 bases, with 11 bases spanning the gap. The CDR3 length is 12 residues. In germline, CDR1 is SNHLY, CDR2 FYNNEI. The CDR3 DNA follows: TGTGCCAGCGGAAGGGGTGGCTATGGCTACACCTTC. Protein sequence: CASGRGGYGYTF.

The chain combines TRBV7-9 with TRBJ2-6, with 8 bases aligning to TRBD1. The CDR3 is made up of 17 amino acids. CDR1 and CDR2 (germline): SEHNR, FQNEAQ (reference sequence). V dropped 5 bases and J dropped 0; count of bases not matched to a gene: 6. The CDR3 is CASSPRDRSSGANVLTF. The CDR3 DNA sequence: TGTGCCAGCAGCCCCAGGGACAGGAGCTCTGGGGCCAACGTCCTGACTTTC.